This T cell receptor (beta chain) was profiled in a study of a mutant IDH1 vaccine in newly diagnosed glioma. The time point denotes: week 35, safety follow-up. Alongside topical imiquimod, each dose of vaccine comprised 300 ug of mutant IDH1 20-mer peptide. The CDR3 spans 12 residues. CDR1 is SGHTA, CDR2 FQGNSA, per germline. Trimming removed 6 bases from V and 8 bases from J, with 11 bases in between. With regard to this clone: Its target is not known.

Repertoires were generated with immunoSEQ multiplex PCR, while TCRdb's copy carries only in-frame clones and drops some. Among some 63,000 clones listed, roughly 71% were seen once. The chain employs TRBV7-2 and TRBJ2-1; D assignment may be TRBD1 or TRBD2 (6 bases each). The sequencing here drew on PBMCs, taken from a glioma patient whose treatment included an IDH1 peptide vaccine. This TCR was sampled from a man aged 45 to 65 with glioma. The CDR3 region has the DNA TGTGCCAGCAGGGAGGGGGTTGATGAGCAGTTCTTC. It translates to CASREGVDEQFF. Filled out from reference TRBV7-2 and TRBJ2-1, the complete variable domain reads GAGVSQSPSNKVTEKGKDVELRCDPISGHTALYWYRQSLGQGLEFLIYFQGNSAPDKSGLPSDRFSAERTGGSVSTLTIQRTQQEDSAVYLCASREGVDEQFFGPGTRLTVL.